This T cell receptor (beta chain) was sequenced in a study of blood T cell repertoires in COVID-19. Study-level background: Samples taken during acute and convalescent COVID-19 were collected in the United States, Italy and Spain. PBMCs, B-cell-depleted T cells, or T cells were the source of the cDNA or gDNA that made up the material.

The CDR3 loop spans 13 amino acids. The V and J ends lost 6 bases and 5 bases, in that order; junction bases with no gene match: 4. Profiled with immunoSEQ multiplex PCR; TCRdb holds only in-frame clones, not every one. The sample records about 200,000 clones, around 90% being singletons. This chain links TRBV12-3 or TRBV12-4 with TRBJ1-5, with 7 bases lining up with TRBD1. Material for sequencing was peripheral blood. This TCR was sampled from a man in his sixties with COVID-19, enrolled during active disease. CDR3: CASREQGHQPQHF. The CDR3 region has the DNA TGTGCCAGCAGGGAACAGGGGCATCAGCCCCAGCATTTT.